One sample yielded the 25 T cell receptor beta chains listed below, sequenced in a study of response to subunit inactivated influenza vaccine (dated by TCRdb to the late 2010s). The library was made by RT-PCR. Sequencing took place on an Illumina HiSeq 2500. Clones were called with MiXCR by TCRdb after fastp trimmed the public reads at Q25, and only in-frame beta chains were retained. One record per CDR3 amino acid sequence lists the most common genes and DNA. The sample profile shows about 780,000 distinct CDR3 sequences; approximately 17% of them were found once. Jointly, the top ten make up approximately 10% of the sample. The source material was PBMCs from blood, sampled 4 to 6 days after vaccination. The source is a man in his fifties or sixties who received an inactivated influenza vaccine. Donor details come from another sample of the same person, matched by shared clones.

This clonotype came up many times. The chain uses TRBV24-1 and TRBJ2-6; D is ambiguous. Deletions cut 4 bases from V and 3 bases from J, with 9 bases between. CDR1 KGHDR and CDR2 SFDVKD come from the germline V gene. The CDR3 extends over 15 amino acids. In nucleotides, the CDR3 is TGTGCCACCAGTGACCCTTCTGGTGGGGCCAACGTCCTGACTTTC. Protein sequence: CATSDPSGGANVLTF.

The rearrangement uses TRBV10-3 and TRBJ2-2; 12 nucleotides agree with TRBD2. In germline, CDR1 is ENHRY, CDR2 SYGVKD. The CDR3 runs 16 residues. Trimming took 7 bases from V and 4 from J; bases not matched to a gene: 7. The CDR3 loop is CAINPLAGGLTGELFF. CDR3 bases: TGTGCCATCAACCCACTAGCGGGAGGTCTCACCGGGGAGCTGTTTTTT.

This clonotype was counted ten times or more. The V call is TRBV12-5, the J call TRBJ2-7; 7 bases line up with TRBD1. The CDR3 totals 11 residues. The germline V gene encodes CDR1 LGHNT and CDR2 FRNRAP. Trimming at V came to 9 bases and at J to 4 bases, leaving 3 bases not matched to a gene. CDR3 in amino acids: CARGQIYEQYF. CDR3 DNA sequence: TGTGCTAGGGGACAGATTTACGAGCAGTACTTC.

This clonotype was observed a handful of times. This chain links TRBV7-9 with TRBJ1-6; TRBD1 might be the D (6 bases). The germline V gene encodes CDR1 SEHNR and CDR2 FQNEAQ (reference sequence). V was shortened by 4 bases and J by 11 bases, with 12 bases between the two germline ends. The CDR3 is 13 residues long. CDR3 in amino acids: CASSSLTGPPLHF. The DNA of the CDR3 is TGTGCCAGCAGCTCCCTAACAGGGCCACCCCTCCACTTT.

This clonotype was found a few times. The J gene is TRBJ1-1, the V gene TRBV12-3 or TRBV12-4, with D possibly being TRBD1 (5 bases). The CDR3 has 12 amino acids. Trimming left V 6 bases short and J 10 bases short, with 15 bases between. In nucleotides, the CDR3 is TGTGCCAGCAGACAACCAGGGTCTCCAGCTTTCTTT. Translation gives CASRQPGSPAFF.

This clonotype was observed at least ten times. This CDR3 reads CASSFQTGDNSPLHF. The CDR3 DNA reads as TGTGCCAGCAGCTTTCAGACAGGAGATAATTCACCCCTCCACTTT. The gene calls are TRBV7-8 and TRBJ1-6; D possibly corresponds to TRBD1 (6 bases). The CDR3 contains 15 residues. Germline CDR1 reads SGHVS; CDR2 reads FQNEAQ. V lost 3 bases and J 5 bases, leaving 11 bases between the germline ends.

This chain joins TRBV12-3 or TRBV12-4 and TRBJ1-6; TRBD1 is a possible D gene (5 bases). This CDR3 spans 15 amino acids. V shed 1 base and J shed 7 bases, with 11 bases lying between them. The CDR3 loop is CASSLGPGPNSPLHF. For the CDR3, the DNA is TGTGCCAGCAGTTTAGGGCCAGGGCCCAATTCACCCCTCCACTTT.

This clonotype occurred many times. The J gene is TRBJ2-7, the V gene TRBV12-3 or TRBV12-4; D gene ambiguous. V lost 2 bases and J 5 bases, leaving 16 bases between the germline ends. This CDR3 spans 15 amino acids. CDR3 residues: CASSLTGSLANEQYF. CDR3 coding DNA: TGTGCCAGCAGTTTAACCGGGTCTCTCGCCAACGAGCAGTACTTC.

This clonotype was seen more than once but under ten times. This chain joins TRBV7-2 and TRBJ2-4; D is uncertain. The CDR3 spans 16 residues. V shed 1 base and J shed 5 bases, with 15 bases lying between them. Germline assignment: CDR1 SGHTA and CDR2 FQGNSA. The CDR3 spells CASSLVASGFQNIQYF. CDR3 bases: TGTGCCAGCAGCTTAGTTGCATCCGGGTTCCAAAACATTCAGTACTTC.

J is TRBJ2-3 and V is TRBV30, with 7 nucleotides matching TRBD1. The CDR3 spans 15 residues. The J segment lost 2 bases and the V segment lost 2 bases, leaving 7 bases of the junction unmatched. Germline CDR1 reads GTSNPN; CDR2 reads SVGIG (reference sequence). The CDR3 is CAWSTGQFLTDTQYF. In nucleotides, the CDR3 is TGTGCCTGGAGTACGGGACAGTTTCTCACAGATACGCAGTATTTT.

This chain uses TRBV6-1 with TRBJ1-4; the D gene is possibly TRBD1 (5 bases). The length of the CDR3 is 15 residues. Trimming took 7 bases from V and 7 from J, leaving 19 bases between them. Germline V CDR1 and CDR2: MNHNS, SASEGT. The CDR3 here is CASTRTSSLAEKLFF. The CDR3 nucleotides are TGTGCCAGCACTAGGACATCCAGTTTAGCTGAAAAACTGTTTTTT.

The CDR3: CASSSSAPGGYTF. The DNA for the CDR3 is TGCGCCAGCAGCTCGTCAGCTCCGGGTGGCTACACCTTC. This chain links TRBV4-1 with TRBJ1-2; D unresolved. The germline V gene encodes CDR1 MGHRA and CDR2 YSYEKL. The CDR3 is made up of 13 amino acids. Trimming cost V 5 bases and J 7 bases, with 14 bases left between them.

The sample holds many counts of this clonotype. The genes are TRBV4-2 and TRBJ1-6; the match to TRBD1 covers 9 bases. The V gene end was trimmed by 4 bases and the J gene end by 9 bases; junction bases not matched to a gene: 10. CDR1 and CDR2 (germline): LGHNA, YNFKEQ. CDR3 length: 16 residues. Written as DNA, the CDR3 is TGTGCCAGCAGCCCAAGTGCACAGGGGGCAGTTTCACCCCTCCACTTT. As protein: CASSPSAQGAVSPLHF.

J is TRBJ2-3 and V is TRBV4-2, with D perhaps TRBD2 (6 bases). Deletions cut 8 bases from V and 4 bases from J, with 19 bases between. CDR1 LGHNA and CDR2 YNFKEQ come from the germline V gene. The CDR3 sequence is 15 residues long. The chain's CDR3 is CASGKVGGRADTQYF. The CDR3 DNA sequence: TGTGCCAGCGGGAAAGTGGGAGGTCGGGCAGATACGCAGTATTTT.

This chain joins TRBV10-2 and TRBJ2-4, with TRBD1 matching 11 bases. The CDR3 sequence is 13 residues long. Germline loops: CDR1 WSHSY, CDR2 SAAADI. The J segment lost 7 bases and the V segment lost 6 bases, leaving 2 bases of the junction unmatched. The CDR3 nucleotides read TGCGCCAGCAGCTGGGACAGGGGGAACATTCAGTACTTC. Its translation: CASSWDRGNIQYF.

V is TRBV4-3 and J is TRBJ2-7, with TRBD1 as a possible D gene (5 bases). The CDR3 has 13 amino acids. Germline CDR1 LGHNA, CDR2 YSLEER. With 1 base removed from V and 5 bases from J, the gap between germline ends came to 9 bases. The CDR3 region is CASSQAQGDEQYF. The CDR3 DNA sequence: TGCGCCAGCAGCCAAGCGCAGGGTGACGAGCAGTACTTC.

The gene calls are TRBV29-1 and TRBJ1-2, with 7 bases lining up with TRBD1. Trimming at V came to 3 bases and at J to 5 bases, leaving 12 bases not matched to a gene. This CDR3 is built from 15 residues. From germline, CDR1 is SQVTM and CDR2 ANQGSEA. The chain's CDR3 is CSVEQTGAFSYGYTF. The CDR3 bases are TGCAGCGTTGAGCAAACAGGGGCGTTTTCTTATGGCTACACCTTC.

This clonotype was counted a few times. The chain joins TRBV9 to TRBJ2-3; TRBD1 matches 7 bases. J gave up 0 bases and V 3 bases, and 7 bases lay outside the gene matches. The CDR3 sequence is 16 residues long. Per germline, CDR1 SGDLS and CDR2 YYNGEE. This CDR3 reads CASSARQGLSTDTQYF. In nucleotides, the CDR3 is TGTGCCAGCAGCGCCCGACAGGGTCTCAGCACAGATACGCAGTATTTT.

V and J are TRBV24-1 and TRBJ2-1; 15 nucleotides align to TRBD2. Germline CDR1 and CDR2: KGHDR and SFDVKD. Trimming cost V 9 bases and J 2 bases; bases outside gene matches: 10. The CDR3 extends over 18 amino acids. The CDR3 DNA is TGTGCCACCGGGTCTGGACTAGCGGGAGGGGTGGCCTACAATGAGCAGTTCTTC. Amino acids: CATGSGLAGGVAYNEQFF.

This clonotype has a handful of counts. The rearrangement joins TRBV30 to TRBJ2-7; 8 nucleotides agree with TRBD1. The CDR3 length is 14 residues. The J segment lost 4 bases and the V segment lost 2 bases, leaving 7 bases of the junction unmatched. Per the germline V gene, CDR1 is GTSNPN and CDR2 is SVGIG (reference sequence). The DNA for the CDR3 is TGTGCCTGGAGTAGGTCAGGGGGCGCTTACGAGCAGTACTTC. This translates into CAWSRSGGAYEQYF.

This clonotype was recorded many times. The chain carries TRBV29-1 and TRBJ2-2; D is unresolved. Germline V gene data show CDR1 as SQVTM and CDR2 as ANQGSEA. This CDR3 is built from 17 residues. V was cut by 5 bases and J by 2 bases, with 21 bases left in between. The CDR3 protein is CSVPIEGKWGNTGELFF. The CDR3 bases are TGCAGCGTTCCCATTGAAGGGAAATGGGGAAACACCGGGGAGCTGTTTTTT.

This clonotype was recorded a few times. The chain joins TRBV12-3 or TRBV12-4 to TRBJ1-5; D unclear. V dropped 7 bases and J dropped 0 bases, with 16 bases sitting between them. The CDR3 has 16 residues. CDR3 DNA sequence: TGTGCCAGCATCCCTGGCTTGGGCGCTAGCAATCAGCCCCAGCATTTT. Residues: CASIPGLGASNQPQHF.

The chain employs TRBV7-6 and TRBJ2-7; D is possibly TRBD2 (5 bases). Germline lookup yields CDR1 SGHVS and CDR2 FNYEAQ. The CDR3 is made up of 14 amino acids. The germline V and J ends were trimmed by 1 base and 2 bases, with 9 bases remaining between them. CDR3 nucleotides: TGTGCCAGCAGCTTAGAAGCGACTACCTACGAGCAGTACTTC. Translating it yields CASSLEATTYEQYF.

The J gene is TRBJ2-5, the V gene TRBV11-2; possibly TRBD1 or TRBD2 for D (6 bases each). The V end lost 6 bases, the J end lost 3 bases, and 23 bases lay between the germline ends. Germline V gene data show CDR1 as SGHAT and CDR2 as FQNNGV. This CDR3 spans 17 amino acids. CDR3 region: CASSYRGTARGEETQYF. CDR3 bases: TGTGCCAGCAGTTACCGAGGGACGGCGAGGGGGGAAGAGACCCAGTACTTC.

This rearrangement joins TRBV20-1 to TRBJ2-7, with a possible D match to TRBD2 (6 bases). Germline V lookup: CDR1 DFQATT, CDR2 SNEGSKA (reference sequence). The V gene lost 5 bases and the J gene lost 4 bases, with 15 bases spanning the gap. The CDR3 consists of 13 residues. The DNA of the CDR3 is TGCAGTGCTCCGGACTACGGCGGTTACGAGCAGTACTTC. This sequence encodes CSAPDYGGYEQYF.